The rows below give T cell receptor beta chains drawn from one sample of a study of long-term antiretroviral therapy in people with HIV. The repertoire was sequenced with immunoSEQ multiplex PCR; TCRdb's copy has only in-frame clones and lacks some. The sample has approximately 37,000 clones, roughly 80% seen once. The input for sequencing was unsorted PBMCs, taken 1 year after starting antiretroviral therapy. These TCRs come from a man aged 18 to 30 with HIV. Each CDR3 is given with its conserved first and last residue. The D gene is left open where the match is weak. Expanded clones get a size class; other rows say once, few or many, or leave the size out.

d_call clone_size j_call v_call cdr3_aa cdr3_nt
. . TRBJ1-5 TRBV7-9 CASSPSAGRDQPQHF TGTGCCAGCAGCCCTTCGGCAGGGCGCGATCAGCCCCAGCATTTT
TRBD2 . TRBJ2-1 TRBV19 CASRNGELAAYNEQFF TGTGCCAGTAGGAATGGGGAGCTAGCGGCATACAATGAGCAGTTCTTC
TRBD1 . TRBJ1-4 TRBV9 CASSPRTGGVEKLFF TGTGCCAGCAGCCCCCGGACAGGGGGGGTTGAAAAACTGTTTTTT
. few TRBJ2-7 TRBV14 CASSPFGVYEQYF TGTGCCAGCAGCCCCTTTGGGGTCTACGAGCAGTACTTC
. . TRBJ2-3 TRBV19 CASNKVTQGDTQYF TGTGCCAGTAACAAAGTTACCCAGGGAGATACGCAGTATTTT
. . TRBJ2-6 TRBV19 CASSIAGAPDVLTF TGTGCCAGTAGTATCGCCGGAGCTCCGGACGTCCTGACTTTC
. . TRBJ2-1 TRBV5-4 CATHTENRDYNEQFF TGTGCCACCCATACTGAAAACAGGGACTACAATGAGCAGTTCTTC
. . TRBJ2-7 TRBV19 CASSQTKKGYEQYF TGTGCCAGTAGCCAAACCAAAAAGGGATACGAGCAGTACTTC
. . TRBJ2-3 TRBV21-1 CASSPRLAGGVDTQYF TGTGCCAGCAGCCCCCGACTAGCGGGAGGGGTAGATACGCAGTATTTT
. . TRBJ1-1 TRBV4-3 CASSQFRGRTEAFF TGCGCCAGCAGCCAATTTCGGGGGAGGACTGAAGCTTTCTTT
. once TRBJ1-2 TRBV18 CASSSGPSYGYTF TGTGCCAGCTCGTCAGGACCCAGCTATGGCTACACCTTC
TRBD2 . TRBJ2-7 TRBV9 CASGRDGGTYEQYF TGTGCCAGCGGCCGGGACGGGGGGACCTACGAGCAGTACTTC
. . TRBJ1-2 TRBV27 CASSHQGGNYGYTF TGTGCCAGCAGTCATCAGGGAGGTAACTATGGCTACACCTTC
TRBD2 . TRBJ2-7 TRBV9 CASSVDPSGAPGEQYF TGTGCCAGCAGCGTAGATCCTAGCGGGGCCCCGGGGGAGCAGTACTTC
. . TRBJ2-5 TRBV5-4 CASSSGRRDDKYF TGTGCCAGCAGCTCCGGTCGAAGAGATGATAAGTACTTC
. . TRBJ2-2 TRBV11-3 CASSWRGTGELFF TGTGCCAGCAGCTGGAGGGGCACCGGGGAGCTGTTTTTT
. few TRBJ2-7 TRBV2 CASNKPLNGWGYEQYF TGTGCCAGCAATAAACCCCTAAACGGGTGGGGCTACGAGCAGTACTTC
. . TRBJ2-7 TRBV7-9 CASSLLRASYYEQYF TGTGCCAGCAGCTTACTCCGGGCTTCTTACTACGAGCAGTACTTC
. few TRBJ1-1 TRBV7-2 CASSLGRRGVAFF TGTGCCAGCAGCTTAGGGCGCCGCGGCGTAGCTTTCTTT
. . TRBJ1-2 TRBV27 CASSVLPGQSPTLNYGYTF TGTGCCAGCAGTGTCCTACCGGGACAATCACCCACCCTTAACTATGGCTACACCTTC
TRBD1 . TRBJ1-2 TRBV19 CASSIESGTALLYGYTF TGTGCCAGTAGTATCGAAAGCGGGACAGCCCTTCTCTATGGCTACACCTTC
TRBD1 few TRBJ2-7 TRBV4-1 CASSEEGQGRHEQYF TGCGCCAGCAGCGAGGAGGGACAGGGGAGACACGAGCAGTACTTC
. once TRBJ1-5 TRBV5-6 CASSSRPLNQPQHF TGTGCCAGCAGCTCAAGGCCCCTCAATCAGCCCCAGCATTTT
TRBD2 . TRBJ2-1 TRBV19 CASSISSGGYNEQFF TGTGCCAGTAGTATATCTAGCGGGGGTTACAATGAGCAGTTCTTC
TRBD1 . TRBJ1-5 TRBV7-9 CASSFWTGRPNSNQPQHF TGTGCCAGCAGCTTTTGGACAGGGAGGCCGAATAGCAATCAGCCCCAGCATTTT
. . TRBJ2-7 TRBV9 CASSVGGDLSYEQYF TGTGCCAGCAGCGTAGGGGGAGACTTGTCCTACGAGCAGTACTTC
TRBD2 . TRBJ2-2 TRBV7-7 CASSPLAENTGELFF TGTGCTAGCAGCCCCCTAGCGGAGAACACCGGGGAGCTGTTTTTT
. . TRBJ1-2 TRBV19 CASSIGALGNYGYTF TGTGCCAGTAGTATCGGGGCGCTGGGGAACTATGGCTACACCTTC
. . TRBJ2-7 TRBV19 CASSNTGFNEQYF TGTGCCAGTAGTAACACAGGGTTCAACGAGCAGTACTTC
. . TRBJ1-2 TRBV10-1 CASSECVGYTF TGCGCCAGCAGTGAGTGTGTTGGCTACACCTTC
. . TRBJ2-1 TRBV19 CASSMFEQAGDFNNEQFF TGTGCCAGTAGTATGTTTGAACAGGCCGGAGATTTTAACAATGAGCAGTTCTTC
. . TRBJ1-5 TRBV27 CASTDPGSNQPQHF TGTGCCAGTACCGACCCCGGTAGCAATCAGCCCCAGCATTTT
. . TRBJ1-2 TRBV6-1 CASLDPTVLVQGYTF TGTGCCAGCCTCGATCCGACAGTCCTGGTGCAAGGCTACACCTTC
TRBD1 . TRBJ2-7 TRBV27 CASRGSGTGEFEQYF TGTGCCAGCAGGGGCTCCGGGACAGGGGAATTCGAGCAGTACTTC
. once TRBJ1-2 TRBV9 CASSVGGVIDPRLYGYTF TGTGCCAGCAGCGTAGGGGGGGTAATTGATCCACGTCTCTATGGCTACACCTTC
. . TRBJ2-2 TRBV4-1 CASSQRVMDTGELFF TGCGCCAGCAGCCAGAGGGTCATGGACACCGGGGAGCTGTTTTTT
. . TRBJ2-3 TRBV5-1 CASSLSPRQDTDTQYF TGCGCCAGCAGCTTGTCCCCACGCCAAGACACAGATACGCAGTATTTT
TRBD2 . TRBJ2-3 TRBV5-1 CASSPGLASSTDTQYF TGCGCCAGCAGCCCCGGACTAGCCTCAAGCACAGATACGCAGTATTTT
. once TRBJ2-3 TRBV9 CASSVEDRDTQYF TGTGCCAGCAGCGTAGAAGATCGGGATACGCAGTATTTT
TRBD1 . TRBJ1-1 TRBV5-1 CASSPSPGQGRAEAFF TGCGCCAGCAGCCCCTCGCCCGGACAGGGAAGAGCTGAAGCTTTCTTT
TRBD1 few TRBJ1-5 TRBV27 CASRSDRVGQPQHF TGTGCCAGCAGATCGGACAGGGTTGGGCAGCCCCAGCATTTT